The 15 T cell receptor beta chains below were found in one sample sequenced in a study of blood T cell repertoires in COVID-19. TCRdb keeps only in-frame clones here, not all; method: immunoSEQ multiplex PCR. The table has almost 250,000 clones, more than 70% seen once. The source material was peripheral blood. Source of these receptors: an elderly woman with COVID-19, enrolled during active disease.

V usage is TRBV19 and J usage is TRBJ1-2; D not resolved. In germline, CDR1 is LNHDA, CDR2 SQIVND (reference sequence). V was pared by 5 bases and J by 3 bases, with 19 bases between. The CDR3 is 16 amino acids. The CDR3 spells CASSSGPGSYDYGYTF. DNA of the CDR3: TGTGCCAGTAGTTCCGGCCCGGGGAGTTACGACTATGGCTACACCTTC.

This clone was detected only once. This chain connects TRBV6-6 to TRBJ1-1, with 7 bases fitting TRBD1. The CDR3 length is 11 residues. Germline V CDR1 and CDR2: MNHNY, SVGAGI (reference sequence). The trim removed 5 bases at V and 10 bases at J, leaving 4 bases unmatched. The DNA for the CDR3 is TGTGCCAGCAGTCCTTACAGGGGAGCTTTCTTT. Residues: CASSPYRGAFF.

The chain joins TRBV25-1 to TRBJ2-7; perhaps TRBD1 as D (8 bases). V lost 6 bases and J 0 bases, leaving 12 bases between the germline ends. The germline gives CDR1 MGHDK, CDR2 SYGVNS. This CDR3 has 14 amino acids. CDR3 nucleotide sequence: TGTGCCAGCAGACAGGGGGGGTCCTCCTACGAGCAGTACTTC. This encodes CASRQGGSSYEQYF.

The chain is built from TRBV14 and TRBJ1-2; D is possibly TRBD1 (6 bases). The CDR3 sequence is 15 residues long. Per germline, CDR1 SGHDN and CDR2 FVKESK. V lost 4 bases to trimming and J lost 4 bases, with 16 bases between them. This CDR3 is CASSPADSSPYGYTF. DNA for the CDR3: TGTGCCAGCAGCCCCGCGGACAGTTCTCCCTATGGCTACACCTTC.

The CDR3 region has the DNA TGTGCCATCAGTGAGTCGTCCGTCGAGACCCAGTACTTC. As protein: CAISESSVETQYF. V and J are TRBV10-3 and TRBJ2-5, with D unresolved. The CDR3 runs 13 residues. The V end was cut by 0 bases, the J end by 5 bases, with 7 bases between. CDR1 is ENHRY, CDR2 SYGVKD, per germline.

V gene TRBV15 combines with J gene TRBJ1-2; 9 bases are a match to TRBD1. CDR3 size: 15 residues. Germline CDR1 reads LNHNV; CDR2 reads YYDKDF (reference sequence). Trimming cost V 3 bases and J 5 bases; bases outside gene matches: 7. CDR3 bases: TGTGCCACCAGCAGGTCTTCAGGACAGGGGTATGGCTACACCTTC. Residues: CATSRSSGQGYGYTF.

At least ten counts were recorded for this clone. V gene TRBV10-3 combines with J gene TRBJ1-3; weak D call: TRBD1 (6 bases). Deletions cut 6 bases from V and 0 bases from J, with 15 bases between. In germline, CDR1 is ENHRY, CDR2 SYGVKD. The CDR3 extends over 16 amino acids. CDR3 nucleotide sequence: TGTGCCATCAGCCCCTTTGACAGGCGCTCTGGAAACACCATATATTTT. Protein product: CAISPFDRRSGNTIYF.

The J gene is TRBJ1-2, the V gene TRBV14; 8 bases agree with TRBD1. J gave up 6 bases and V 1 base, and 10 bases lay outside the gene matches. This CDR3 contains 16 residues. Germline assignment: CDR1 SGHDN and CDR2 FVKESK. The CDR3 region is CASSQAKGQGSDGYTF. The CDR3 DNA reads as TGTGCCAGCAGCCAAGCGAAAGGACAGGGTTCAGATGGCTACACCTTC.

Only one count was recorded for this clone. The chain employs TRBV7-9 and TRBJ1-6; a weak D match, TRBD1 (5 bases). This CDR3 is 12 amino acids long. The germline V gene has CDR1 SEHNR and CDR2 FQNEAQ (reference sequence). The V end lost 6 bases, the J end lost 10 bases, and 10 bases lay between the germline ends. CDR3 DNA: TGTGCCAGCAGTTCGGACAACTCACCCCTCCACTTT. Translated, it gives CASSSDNSPLHF.

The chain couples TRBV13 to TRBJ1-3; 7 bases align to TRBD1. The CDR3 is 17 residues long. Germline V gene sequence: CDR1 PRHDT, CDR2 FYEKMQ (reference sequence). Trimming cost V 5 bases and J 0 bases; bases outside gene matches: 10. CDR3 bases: TGTGCCAGCAGCACTCGGACAGGTCACCGCTCTGGAAACACCATATATTTT. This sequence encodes CASSTRTGHRSGNTIYF.

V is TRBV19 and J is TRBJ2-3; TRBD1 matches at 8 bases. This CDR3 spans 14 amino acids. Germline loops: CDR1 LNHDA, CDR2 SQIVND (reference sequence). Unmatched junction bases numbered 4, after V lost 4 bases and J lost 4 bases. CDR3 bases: TGTGCCAGTAGTACCGGACAGGGACCAGATACGCAGTATTTT. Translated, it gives CASSTGQGPDTQYF.

In DNA, the CDR3 is TGTGCCAGCAGCCCAGGGGAAAGCACAGATACGCAGTATTTT. Protein sequence: CASSPGESTDTQYF. This chain connects TRBV10-3 to TRBJ2-3, with D tentatively TRBD1 (6 bases). CDR1 and CDR2 from the germline V gene are ENHRY and SYGVKD. The CDR3 is made up of 14 amino acids. The V gene lost 10 bases and the J gene lost 0 bases, with 14 bases spanning the gap.

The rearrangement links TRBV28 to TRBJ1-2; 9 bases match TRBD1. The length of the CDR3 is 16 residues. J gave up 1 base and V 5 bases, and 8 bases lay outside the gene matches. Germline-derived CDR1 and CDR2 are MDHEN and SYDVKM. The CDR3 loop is CASSLGTGKINYGYTF. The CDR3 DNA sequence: TGTGCCAGCAGTCTAGGGACAGGGAAGATTAACTATGGCTACACCTTC.

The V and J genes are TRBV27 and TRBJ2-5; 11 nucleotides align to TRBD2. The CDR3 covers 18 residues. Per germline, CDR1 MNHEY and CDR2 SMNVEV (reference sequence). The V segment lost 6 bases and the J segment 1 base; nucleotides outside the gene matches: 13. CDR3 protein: CASSFMGLAGGRQETQYF. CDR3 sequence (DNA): TGTGCCAGCAGCTTTATGGGTCTAGCGGGGGGACGCCAAGAGACCCAGTACTTC.

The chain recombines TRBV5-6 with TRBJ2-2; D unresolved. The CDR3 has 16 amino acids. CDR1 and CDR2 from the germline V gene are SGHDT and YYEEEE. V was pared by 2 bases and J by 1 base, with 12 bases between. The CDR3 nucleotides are TGTGCCAGCAGCTTAAAAACAGACCTGAACACCGGGGAGCTGTTTTTT. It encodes CASSLKTDLNTGELFF. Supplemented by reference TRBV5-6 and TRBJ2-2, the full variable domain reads DAGVTQSPTHLIKTRGQQVTLRCSPKSGHDTVSWYQQALGQGPQFIFQYYEEEERQRGNFPDRFSGHQFPNYSSELNVNALLLGDSALYLCASSLKTDLNTGELFFGEGSRLTVL.